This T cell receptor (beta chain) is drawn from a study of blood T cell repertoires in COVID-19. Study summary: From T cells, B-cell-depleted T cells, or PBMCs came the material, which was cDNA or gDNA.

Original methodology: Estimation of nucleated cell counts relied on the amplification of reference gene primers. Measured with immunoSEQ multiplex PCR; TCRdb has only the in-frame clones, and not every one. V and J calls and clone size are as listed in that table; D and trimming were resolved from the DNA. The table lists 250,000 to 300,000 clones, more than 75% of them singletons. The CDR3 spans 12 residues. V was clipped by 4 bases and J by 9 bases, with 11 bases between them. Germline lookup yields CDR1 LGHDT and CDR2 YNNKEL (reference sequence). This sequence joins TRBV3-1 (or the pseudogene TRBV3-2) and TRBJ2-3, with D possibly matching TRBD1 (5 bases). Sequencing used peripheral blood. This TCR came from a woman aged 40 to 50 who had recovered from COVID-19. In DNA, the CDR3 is TGTGCCAGCAGCCCCAGCCCAGGGACGCAGTATTTT. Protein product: CASSPSPGTQYF.